This TCR beta chain appears in the sequencing data of a study of T cell responses to AZD1222 COVID-19 vaccine. Method: immunoSEQ multiplex PCR; TCRdb's copy keeps in-frame clones and lacks some. This sample has roughly 79,000 clones, with about 90% found just once. The germline V and J ends were trimmed by 6 bases and 2 bases, with 5 bases remaining between them. Germline V gives CDR1 ENHRY, CDR2 SYGVKD. The CDR3 has 11 amino acids. Comments on this clone: What it binds is unknown.

The study's findings and limits: Vaccine-associated CD4 TCRs ranged over spike, dominating at 160-218 and 743-854. Donors were chiefly white British, with a greater number of females, and clonal diversity was perhaps underestimated. Spike-specific TCR breadth rose after two AZD1222 doses, and depth rose as well. Every sample of the repertoires postdated the peak T cell response.

This chain connects TRBV10-3 to TRBJ2-7, with no clear D. The source is an adult in good health. The sequencing used peripheral blood, collected on day 0 of MenACWY control vaccination. The CDR3 loop reads CAIRETYEQYF. The DNA for the CDR3 is TGTGCCATCAGAGAAACCTACGAGCAGTACTTC.